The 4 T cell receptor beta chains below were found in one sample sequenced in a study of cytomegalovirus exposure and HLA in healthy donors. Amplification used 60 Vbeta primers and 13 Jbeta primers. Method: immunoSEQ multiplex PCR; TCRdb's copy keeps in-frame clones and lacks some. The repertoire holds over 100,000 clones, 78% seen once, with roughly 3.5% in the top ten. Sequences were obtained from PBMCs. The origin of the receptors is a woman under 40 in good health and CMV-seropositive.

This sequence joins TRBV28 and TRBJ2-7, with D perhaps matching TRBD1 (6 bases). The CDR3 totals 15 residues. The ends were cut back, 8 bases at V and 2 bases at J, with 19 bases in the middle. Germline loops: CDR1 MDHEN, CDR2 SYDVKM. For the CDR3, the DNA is TGTGCCAGCTCTCTAAGGCAGGGGACGGCCTACGAGCAGTACTTC. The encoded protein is CASSLRQGTAYEQYF.

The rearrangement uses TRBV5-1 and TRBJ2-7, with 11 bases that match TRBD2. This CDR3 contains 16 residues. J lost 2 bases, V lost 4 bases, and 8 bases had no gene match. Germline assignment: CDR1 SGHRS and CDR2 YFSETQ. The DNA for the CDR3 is TGCGCCAGCAGCGGGGACCAGGGACTAGCGGCCTACGAGCAGTACTTC. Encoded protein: CASSGDQGLAAYEQYF.

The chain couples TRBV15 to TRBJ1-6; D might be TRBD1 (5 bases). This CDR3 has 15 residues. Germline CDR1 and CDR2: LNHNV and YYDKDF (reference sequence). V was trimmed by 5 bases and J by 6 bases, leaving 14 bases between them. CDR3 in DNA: TGTGCCACCAGCGTCCGACAGACCGGTAATTCACCCCTCCACTTT. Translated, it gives CATSVRQTGNSPLHF.

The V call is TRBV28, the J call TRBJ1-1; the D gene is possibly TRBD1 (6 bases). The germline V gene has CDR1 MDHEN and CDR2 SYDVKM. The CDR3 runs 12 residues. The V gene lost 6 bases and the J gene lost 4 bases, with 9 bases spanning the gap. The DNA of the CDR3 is TGTGCCAGCAGGCAGGGGATCACTGAAGCTTTCTTT. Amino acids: CASRQGITEAFF. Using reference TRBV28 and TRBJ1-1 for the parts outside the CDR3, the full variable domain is DVKVTQSSRYLVKRTGEKVFLECVQDMDHENMFWYRQDPGLGLRLIYFSYDVKMKEKGDIPEGYSVSREKKERFSLILESASTNQTSMYLCASRQGITEAFFGQGTRLTVV.